These 30 T cell receptor beta chains share one sample of origin, sequenced in a study of beta chain features in type 1 diabetes (dated by TCRdb to the late 2010s). Their antigen targets remain unknown. The paper as a whole reports these results and caveats: In all four CD4+ subsets, TCRB CDR3 length was moderately but significantly shorter in type 1 diabetes patients.

The method was the immunoSEQ multiplex PCR assay. The entire amount of isolated RNA was reverse transcribed using the High Capacity cDNA Reverse Transcription Kit, so the sequenced TCRB transcripts were expressed ones. TCRdb took over this immuneACCESS table, retaining in-frame rearrangements with V and J assigned. Such tables are incomplete; in checked studies, under half of the missing clones stem from an unresolved V gene, and the remainder is unexplained. Recorded for this sample are 300,000 or so clones; roughly 12% of them occurred a single time. The top ten hold about 0.015% of the sample. The source material was naive CD4+ T cells from blood. The cell subset or site label for this specimen denotes: true naive CD4+ T cells. Every receptor here comes from a woman aged 18 to 35 with type 1 diabetes.

The chain recombines TRBV5-6 with TRBJ1-5; 7 bases align to TRBD1. In germline, CDR1 is SGHDT, CDR2 YYEEEE. The CDR3 totals 16 residues. Germline trimming cut 4 bases from V and 2 bases from J; bases unmatched to any gene: 9. The CDR3 DNA follows: TGTGCCAGCAGCGGACGGGACAGTCAACGCAATCAGCCCCAGCATTTT. It encodes CASSGRDSQRNQPQHF. Full variable domain (rest looked up from reference TRBV5-6 and TRBJ1-5): DAGVTQSPTHLIKTRGQQVTLRCSPKSGHDTVSWYQQALGQGPQFIFQYYEEEERQRGNFPDRFSGHQFPNYSSELNVNALLLGDSALYLCASSGRDSQRNQPQHFGDGTRLSIL.

This clone occurred a few times. J is TRBJ1-2 and V is TRBV4-1; 11 bases match TRBD1. Germline values: CDR1 MGHRA, CDR2 YSYEKL. Unmatched junction bases numbered 4, after V lost 3 bases and J lost 4 bases. The CDR3 has 15 residues. The CDR3 is CASSHGQGASYGYTF. In DNA form, the CDR3 reads TGCGCCAGCAGCCATGGACAGGGGGCGAGCTATGGCTACACCTTC.

V usage is TRBV28 and J usage is TRBJ2-1; a weak D match, TRBD1 (6 bases). V was pared by 3 bases and J by 7 bases, with 13 bases between. This CDR3 has 14 residues. Germline V lookup: CDR1 MDHEN, CDR2 SYDVKM. In DNA form, the CDR3 reads TGTGCCAGCAGTTTCGGCAGGGGTCGGAATGAGCAGTTCTTC. Protein: CASSFGRGRNEQFF.

This clone has a handful of counts. The chain recombines TRBV27 with TRBJ2-7; TRBD1 aligns across 8 bases. From germline, CDR1 is MNHEY and CDR2 SMNVEV (reference sequence). After removal of 2 bases from V and 1 base from J, the junction contained 4 bases not matched to a gene. CDR3 length: 15 residues. For the CDR3, the DNA is TGTGCCAGCAGTTTAGGACAGGGCCTTTCCTACGAGCAGTACTTC. Its protein is CASSLGQGLSYEQYF.

The table lists this clone with a few counts. The CDR3 coding sequence is TGCGCCAGCAGCTTCCTAGCGGGAGTGAACACCGGGGAGCTGTTTTTT. Residues: CASSFLAGVNTGELFF. The chain has TRBV5-1 and TRBJ2-2; TRBD2 agrees at 10 bases. The CDR3 has 16 amino acids. The trim removed 2 bases at V and 1 base at J, leaving 2 bases unmatched. The V gene's germline CDR1 is SGHRS and CDR2 YFSETQ. The variable domain in full, completed from reference TRBV5-1 and TRBJ2-2, reads KAGVTQTPRYLIKTRGQQVTLSCSPISGHRSVSWYQQTPGQGLQFLFEYFSETQRNKGNFPGRFSGRQFSNSRSEMNVSTLELGDSALYLCASSFLAGVNTGELFFGEGSRLTVL.

This clone was seen a single time. V and J are TRBV5-1 and TRBJ2-1; 7 bases align to TRBD2. Germline V gene data show CDR1 as SGHRS and CDR2 as YFSETQ. This CDR3 is 15 amino acids long. V shed 0 bases and J 5 bases; nucleotides not matched to a gene: 5. CDR3: CASSLEAGSHNEQFF. The CDR3, as DNA: TGCGCCAGCAGCTTGGAAGCGGGGAGCCACAATGAGCAGTTCTTC.

The chain recombines TRBV30 with TRBJ2-7; 8 positions match TRBD1. Germline-derived CDR1 and CDR2 are GTSNPN and SVGIG (reference sequence). Trimming cost V 4 bases and J 1 base; bases outside gene matches: 12. The CDR3 is made up of 16 amino acids. CDR3 region: CAWTNPWTGTSYEQYF. The CDR3 region has the DNA TGTGCCTGGACGAACCCCTGGACAGGGACTTCCTACGAGCAGTACTTC. The entire variable domain, with the rest obtained from reference TRBV30 and TRBJ2-7, is as follows: SQTIHQWPATLVQPVGSPLSLECTVEGTSNPNLYWYRQAAGRGLQLLFYSVGIGQISSEVPQNLSASRPQDRQFILSSKKLLLSDSGFYLCAWTNPWTGTSYEQYFGPGTRLTVT.

This CDR3 reads CASRGLHPYEQYF. The CDR3 nucleotides read TGTGCCAGCAGGGGGCTTCACCCCTACGAGCAGTACTTC. The chain uses TRBV25-1 and TRBJ2-7; tentative D call: TRBD1 (5 bases). CDR3 length equals 13 residues. The germline V and J ends were trimmed by 6 bases and 2 bases, with 11 bases remaining between them. Germline loops: CDR1 MGHDK, CDR2 SYGVNS.

There are a few counts of this clone. The chain combines TRBV4-3 with TRBJ2-1, with 9 nucleotides matching TRBD2. The germline V gene has CDR1 LGHNA and CDR2 YSLEER. After removal of 4 bases from V and 10 bases from J, the junction contained 17 bases not matched to a gene. The CDR3 totals 17 residues. CDR3 nucleotides: TGCGCCAGCAGCCTGGGGGGCGGGAGGGCCCTCGCTAAGGAGCAGTTCTTC. The encoded protein is CASSLGGGRALAKEQFF.

Only a few counts were recorded for this clone. The gene calls are TRBV7-9 and TRBJ1-2; D may be TRBD1 (5 bases). The CDR3 loop spans 16 amino acids. Trimming stripped 3 bases from V and 8 bases from J, with 22 bases between. The V gene's germline CDR1 is SEHNR and CDR2 FQNEAQ (reference sequence). Here the CDR3 reads CASSLFGAEGLGGYTF. Written as DNA, the CDR3 is TGTGCCAGCAGCTTGTTTGGGGCGGAGGGGCTTGGGGGCTACACCTTC.

The chain combines TRBV6-5 with TRBJ2-3; 8 bases fit TRBD1. The CDR3 consists of 15 residues. CDR1 is MNHEY and CDR2 is SVGAGI in the germline V gene. V shed 5 bases and J 3 bases; nucleotides not matched to a gene: 7. The CDR3 region has the DNA TGTGCCAGCAGTCCGCCGGGACAGGCAACAGATACGCAGTATTTT. It translates to CASSPPGQATDTQYF.

The chain is built from TRBV27 and TRBJ2-5; 7 bases align to TRBD2. V dropped 7 bases and J dropped 5; count of bases not matched to a gene: 10. CDR1 is MNHEY and CDR2 is SMNVEV in the germline V gene (reference sequence). This CDR3 is built from 14 residues. The CDR3 DNA is TGTGCCAGCACCGCAGCGGGATCGGGGGAGACCCAGTACTTC. Its translation: CASTAAGSGETQYF.

The rearrangement joins TRBV6-1 to TRBJ2-5; 9 nucleotides line up with TRBD1. V lost 4 bases to trimming and J lost 5 bases; unmatched junction nucleotides: 8. The CDR3 loop spans 15 amino acids. CDR1 and CDR2 (germline): MNHNS, SASEGT. This chain's CDR3 is CASSGGQGRVETQYF. The CDR3 bases are TGTGCCAGCAGTGGGGGACAGGGTCGCGTGGAGACCCAGTACTTC.

This clone has only a few counts. This chain uses TRBV2 with TRBJ2-5; TRBD1 matches at 7 bases. Germline assignment: CDR1 SNHLY and CDR2 FYNNEI. V lost 3 bases to trimming and J lost 2 bases; unmatched junction nucleotides: 12. The CDR3 extends over 17 amino acids. CDR3 region: CASSDSRTGGSQETQYF. The CDR3 DNA reads as TGTGCCAGCAGTGATTCCCGGACAGGCGGAAGTCAAGAGACCCAGTACTTC.

This chain links TRBV12-5 with TRBJ1-1; perhaps TRBD1 as D (6 bases). Germline CDR1 and CDR2: LGHNT and FRNRAP. V dropped 3 bases and J dropped 6 bases, with 17 bases sitting between them. The CDR3 covers 15 residues. This CDR3 reads CASGFVPSRGSEAFF. DNA for the CDR3: TGTGCTAGTGGTTTTGTCCCCTCCAGGGGCTCTGAAGCTTTCTTT.

V usage is TRBV5-1 and J usage is TRBJ2-7, with TRBD1 as a possible D gene (6 bases). Per the germline V gene, CDR1 is SGHRS and CDR2 is YFSETQ. The V and J ends lost 2 bases and 3 bases respectively, with 12 bases between them. The CDR3 spans 14 residues. This CDR3 reads CASSFNRANYEQYF. The CDR3 coding sequence is TGCGCCAGCAGCTTCAACAGGGCCAACTACGAGCAGTACTTC.

The CDR3 nucleotides are TGTGCCAGCAGCCCCGGACTAGCGGTTAATGAGCAGTTCTTC. Translation: CASSPGLAVNEQFF. V and J are TRBV7-3 and TRBJ2-1; 10 bases are shared with TRBD2. Germline loops: CDR1 SGHTA, CDR2 FQGTGA. The CDR3 is 14 amino acids. V shed 5 bases, J shed 7 bases, and the junction held 5 bases outside the gene matches. Variable domain in full (rest from reference TRBV7-3 and TRBJ2-1): GAGVSQTPSNKVTEKGKYVELRCDPISGHTALYWYRQSLGQGPEFLIYFQGTGAADDSGLPNDRFFAVRPEGSVSTLKIQRTERGDSAVYLCASSPGLAVNEQFFGPGTRLTVL.

This clone was found a few times. This chain uses TRBV18 with TRBJ2-3; D remains ambiguous. Trimming shortened V by 3 bases and J by 1 base, and 14 bases separated the two germline ends. CDR1 and CDR2 from the germline V gene are KGHSH and LQKENI. The CDR3 is 16 amino acids. This CDR3 reads CASSPYQSSGTDTQYF. CDR3 DNA: TGTGCCAGCTCACCCTACCAATCGTCGGGCACAGATACGCAGTATTTT.

The V gene is TRBV14, the J gene TRBJ2-1; 7 nucleotides align to TRBD2. Germline V gives CDR1 SGHDN, CDR2 FVKESK. The V and J ends lost 4 bases and 7 bases, in that order; junction bases with no gene match: 13. This CDR3 has 16 amino acids. In nucleotides, the CDR3 is TGTGCCAGCAGCCTTTTGGCGGGAGTGAGGGTGAATGAGCAGTTCTTC. It specifies CASSLLAGVRVNEQFF.

This clone was detected only a few times. The CDR3, as DNA: TGTGCCAGTAGTACCCATGTAGTGGAGACCCAGTACTTC. This translates into CASSTHVVETQYF. The chain uses TRBV19 and TRBJ2-5; D call uncertain. The CDR3 has 13 residues. V lost 4 bases and J lost 5, with 11 bases in between. Germline CDR1 reads LNHDA; CDR2 reads SQIVND (reference sequence).

CDR3 residues: CSVPPSAGGRETQYF. CDR3 DNA: TGCAGCGTCCCCCCCAGCGCGGGTGGCAGAGAGACCCAGTACTTC. This chain joins TRBV29-1 and TRBJ2-5; D is possibly TRBD2 (5 bases). The CDR3 is 15 amino acids. Trimming removed 6 bases from V and 4 bases from J, with 21 bases in between. Germline loops: CDR1 SQVTM, CDR2 ANQGSEA.

The chain recombines TRBV7-6 with TRBJ2-5; TRBD2 matches at 9 bases. Germline V gene data show CDR1 as SGHVS and CDR2 as FNYEAQ. J was trimmed by 2 bases and V by 2 bases; bases with no gene match: 0. The CDR3 has 14 amino acids. The CDR3 DNA is TGTGCCAGCAGCTTACTAGCGGGACAAGAGACCCAGTACTTC. The encoded protein is CASSLLAGQETQYF.

This clone showed up just a few times. Here the CDR3 DNA reads TGTGCCAGCAGTGTCGAGGGAGGTGTATCCGGGGAGCTGTTTTTT. Translating it yields CASSVEGGVSGELFF. The rearrangement joins TRBV2 to TRBJ2-2, with D possibly being TRBD2 (6 bases). The CDR3 is made up of 15 amino acids. Trimming shortened V by 4 bases and J by 6 bases, and 15 bases separated the two germline ends. Germline CDR1 reads SNHLY; CDR2 reads FYNNEI. The full variable domain, with the rest looked up from reference TRBV2 and TRBJ2-2, is EPEVTQTPSHQVTQMGQEVILRCVPISNHLYFYWYRQILGQKVEFLVSFYNNEISEKSEIFDDQFSVERPDGSNFTLKIRSTKLEDSAMYFCASSVEGGVSGELFFGEGSRLTVL.

This chain joins TRBV4-1 and TRBJ1-5, with D unclear. Germline assignment: CDR1 MGHRA and CDR2 YSYEKL. V lost 0 bases and J lost 7, with 16 bases in between. This CDR3 region has 16 residues. CDR3 protein: CASSQEAGPFGQPQHF. CDR3 coding DNA: TGCGCCAGCAGCCAAGAGGCAGGTCCTTTCGGACAGCCCCAGCATTTT.

This clone showed up just a few times. The V and J genes are TRBV29-1 and TRBJ2-3; 14 bases align to TRBD2. V shed 4 bases, J shed 5 bases, and the junction held 8 bases outside the gene matches. Germline V gene sequence: CDR1 SQVTM, CDR2 ANQGSEA. The CDR3 runs 16 residues. The CDR3 region is CSVGGRLAGGVDTQYF. The CDR3 region has the DNA TGCAGCGTTGGAGGGAGACTAGCGGGAGGGGTAGATACGCAGTATTTT.

V gene TRBV11-2 combines with J gene TRBJ2-4; 14 bases align to TRBD2. Losses at the gene ends were 7 bases for V and 3 bases for J; bases not matched to a gene: 8. The CDR3 is 17 residues long. Per germline, CDR1 SGHAT and CDR2 FQNNGV. The CDR3 sequence: CASTPPGLAGGKNIQYF. CDR3 sequence (DNA): TGTGCCAGCACCCCGCCCGGACTAGCGGGGGGCAAAAACATTCAGTACTTC.

This clone was detected only a few times. V gene TRBV10-1 combines with J gene TRBJ2-1, with TRBD2 matching 12 bases. The CDR3 consists of 19 residues. The germline gives CDR1 WNHNN, CDR2 SYGVQD (reference sequence). The ends lost 2 bases at V and 5 bases at J; junction bases unmatched: 13. The CDR3 loop reads CASSEAGTASGRDNNEQFF. Written as DNA, the CDR3 is TGCGCCAGCAGTGAGGCGGGGACGGCTAGCGGGAGGGACAACAATGAGCAGTTCTTC.

This clone came up a few times. The rearrangement uses TRBV10-3 and TRBJ2-3; TRBD2 agrees at 9 bases. Germline assignment: CDR1 ENHRY and CDR2 SYGVKD. Trimming at V came to 3 bases and at J to 0 bases, leaving 7 bases not matched to a gene. The CDR3 is 17 residues long. CDR3 nucleotide sequence: TGTGCCATCAGTGACAGCGGGAGGATCCTTAGCACAGATACGCAGTATTTT. As protein: CAISDSGRILSTDTQYF.

This clone was seen more than once but under ten times. This chain's CDR3 is CASDPGQGDTEAFF. The CDR3 bases are TGCGCCAGCGACCCGGGACAGGGAGACACTGAAGCTTTCTTT. The chain employs TRBV5-1 and TRBJ1-1; 9 bases fit TRBD1. The CDR3 contains 14 residues. Germline CDR1 SGHRS, CDR2 YFSETQ. V gave up 7 bases and J gave up 3 bases; unmatched junction bases: 7.

The CDR3 DNA sequence: TGCGCCAGCAGCCCCCAGCCAGACAGGGGTGTGGAGACCCAGTACTTC. Protein sequence: CASSPQPDRGVETQYF. This chain links TRBV5-1 with TRBJ2-5, with 8 bases aligning to TRBD1. Per the germline V gene, CDR1 is SGHRS and CDR2 is YFSETQ. V lost 4 bases to trimming and J lost 5 bases; unmatched junction nucleotides: 13. The CDR3 is 16 residues long.